The 28 T cell receptor beta chains in this list originate from one sample, sequenced in a study of T cell repertoires in cytomegalovirus infection. TCRdb redid the calling of the reads with MiXCR, one entry per CDR3 protein. The sample gives 350,000 to 450,000 distinct CDR3 sequences, 15% to 20% of which show up once; roughly 9% is in the top ten. The sample taken for sequencing was PBMCs. These receptors were taken from a human donor in good health (CMV status not recorded). Some clones in this sample may be carry-over from other donors' samples.

This clonotype was counted many times. V is TRBV7-2 and J is TRBJ2-3; 10 positions match TRBD2. The CDR3 extends over 15 amino acids. CDR1 and CDR2 from the germline V gene are SGHTA and FQGNSA. V lost 2 bases, J lost 5 bases, and 4 bases stayed unmatched. The CDR3 bases are TGTGCCAGCAGCTTACAGCGGGGGGGTGGAGATACGCAGTATTTT. Encoded protein: CASSLQRGGGDTQYF.

In its sample, this clonotype was seen many times. This rearrangement joins TRBV7-2 to TRBJ2-3, with D maybe TRBD2 (5 bases). The CDR3 sequence is 14 residues long. V lost 8 bases to trimming and J lost 0 bases, with 12 bases between them. From germline, CDR1 is SGHTA and CDR2 FQGNSA. The CDR3 DNA follows: TGTGCCAGCGGCAACGGACTTAGCACAGATACGCAGTATTTT. It translates to CASGNGLSTDTQYF.

This clonotype has ten or more counts. The V call is TRBV7-2, the J call TRBJ1-5; no firm D call. Trimming left V 5 bases short and J 0 bases short, with 8 bases between. This CDR3 spans 14 amino acids. CDR1 is SGHTA and CDR2 is FQGNSA in the germline V gene. CDR3 nucleotides: TGTGCCAGCAGCCCCCAACTTAGCAATCAGCCCCAGCATTTT. Translated: CASSPQLSNQPQHF. The full variable domain, in which reference TRBV7-2 and TRBJ1-5 provide the parts outside the CDR3, is GAGVSQSPSNKVTEKGKDVELRCDPISGHTALYWYRQSLGQGLEFLIYFQGNSAPDKSGLPSDRFSAERTGGSVSTLTIQRTQQEDSAVYLCASSPQLSNQPQHFGDGTRLSIL.

This clonotype was seen more than once but under ten times. The rearrangement joins TRBV19 to TRBJ2-1; D could derive from TRBD1 or TRBD2 (5 bases each). V was shortened by 3 bases and J by 12 bases, with 12 bases between the two germline ends. This CDR3 is built from 12 residues. Germline values: CDR1 LNHDA, CDR2 SQIVND (reference sequence). CDR3 region: CASSMGDTVQFF. CDR3 DNA: TGTGCCAGTAGTATGGGGGATACGGTGCAGTTCTTC.

This clonotype was observed a few times. The CDR3, as DNA: TGTGCCAGTAGTAGGGGGACGGGCTACGAGCAGTACTTC. It translates to CASSRGTGYEQYF. V usage is TRBV19 and J usage is TRBJ2-7; D may be TRBD1 or TRBD2 (5 bases each). Deletions cut 4 bases from V and 3 bases from J, with 10 bases between. Germline-derived CDR1 and CDR2 are LNHDA and SQIVND (reference sequence). The CDR3 totals 13 residues.

This clonotype was seen only a few times. The chain couples TRBV7-2 to TRBJ1-4; D is possibly TRBD1 (5 bases). CDR3 length: 14 residues. Germline CDR1 SGHTA, CDR2 FQGNSA. Trimming left V 4 bases short and J 8 bases short, with 14 bases between. CDR3 region: CASSSQFYREKLFF. DNA for the CDR3: TGTGCCAGCAGCTCTCAATTTTACAGGGAAAAACTGTTTTTT.

This clonotype occurred a few times. This sequence joins TRBV18 and TRBJ2-5, with 9 positions matching TRBD1. V shed 2 bases, J shed 6 bases, and the junction held 7 bases outside the gene matches. Germline loops: CDR1 KGHSH, CDR2 LQKENI. The CDR3 length is 15 residues. The CDR3 coding sequence is TGTGCCAGCTCACCAAGGGGACAGGGTTTGAAGACCCAGTACTTC. It is translated as CASSPRGQGLKTQYF.

The chain joins TRBV28 to TRBJ2-5; D tentatively reads TRBD1 or TRBD2 (7 bases each). The CDR3 extends over 15 amino acids. CDR1 and CDR2 (germline): MDHEN, SYDVKM. The V end was cut by 6 bases, the J end by 2 bases, with 16 bases between. The CDR3 sequence: CASSGSGTVQETQYF. The CDR3 coding sequence is TGTGCCAGCAGCGGAAGCGGGACAGTACAAGAGACCCAGTACTTC.

The chain recombines TRBV6-6 with TRBJ2-7; D tentatively reads TRBD1 or TRBD2 (5 bases each). The germline V gene encodes CDR1 MNHNY and CDR2 SVGAGI (reference sequence). Trimming took off 5 bases at V and 4 bases at J, with 12 bases between the two ends. There are 13 residues in the CDR3. Here the CDR3 reads CASSPRDGYEQYF. The CDR3 nucleotides read TGTGCCAGCAGTCCTCGGGACGGATACGAGCAGTACTTC.

This clonotype was seen repeatedly, ten times or more. The rearrangement joins TRBV7-2 to TRBJ2-2; 8 bases are a match to TRBD2. Germline V gene sequence: CDR1 SGHTA, CDR2 FQGNSA. The junction had 11 bases not matched to a gene; V was cut back by 5 bases and J by 6 bases. The CDR3 spans 16 residues. CDR3 DNA: TGTGCCAGCAGCACCGCCAGCGGGAGAATACCCGGGGAGCTGTTTTTT. It codes for CASSTASGRIPGELFF.

This clonotype was detected only a few times. V usage is TRBV20-1 and J usage is TRBJ2-7; 8 bases align to TRBD1. Germline values: CDR1 DFQATT, CDR2 SNEGSKA (reference sequence). The ends lost 1 base at V and 3 bases at J; junction bases unmatched: 17. The CDR3 covers 18 residues. The CDR3 is CSARVRWQGALPIYEQYF. Here the CDR3 DNA reads TGCAGTGCTAGAGTCAGGTGGCAGGGGGCGCTTCCTATCTACGAGCAGTACTTC.

The sample holds a few counts of this clonotype. This chain uses TRBV20-1 with TRBJ2-6; TRBD1 agrees at 10 bases. The CDR3 is made up of 17 amino acids. Per germline, CDR1 DFQATT and CDR2 SNEGSKA (reference sequence). The trim removed 3 bases at V and 2 bases at J, leaving 7 bases unmatched. The DNA of the CDR3 is TGCAGTGCTAGTGGGACAGGGGAACGCGCTGGGGCCAACGTCCTGACTTTC. Its protein is CSASGTGERAGANVLTF.

The rearrangement links TRBV30 to TRBJ2-7; no clear D gene. Germline-derived CDR1 and CDR2 are GTSNPN and SVGIG (reference sequence). CDR3 length equals 11 residues. Trimming left V 0 bases short and J 6 bases short, with 6 bases between. CDR3 amino acids: CAWSVATEQYF. The CDR3 bases are TGTGCCTGGAGTGTAGCGACCGAGCAGTACTTC.

In this sample, this clonotype turned up many times. This rearrangement joins TRBV7-2 to TRBJ2-1, with D perhaps given as TRBD1 or TRBD2 (5 bases each). Trimming pared 5 bases from V and 4 bases from J, leaving 15 bases between. The CDR3 is made up of 15 amino acids. The germline gives CDR1 SGHTA, CDR2 FQGNSA. This chain's CDR3 is CASSPWGTNYNEQFF. The CDR3 DNA reads as TGTGCCAGCAGCCCGTGGGGGACCAATTACAATGAGCAGTTCTTC. Full variable domain (remainder filled in from reference TRBV7-2 and TRBJ2-1): GAGVSQSPSNKVTEKGKDVELRCDPISGHTALYWYRQSLGQGLEFLIYFQGNSAPDKSGLPSDRFSAERTGGSVSTLTIQRTQQEDSAVYLCASSPWGTNYNEQFFGPGTRLTVL.

This clonotype was observed a handful of times. This sequence joins TRBV7-9 and TRBJ1-3, with D possibly being TRBD1 (5 bases). This CDR3 has 13 residues. Looked up from germline, CDR1 is SEHNR and CDR2 is FQNEAQ (reference sequence). The V and J ends lost 5 bases and 10 bases respectively, with 15 bases between them. The CDR3 coding sequence is TGTGCCAGCAGCCAAGGGACGGCCACTACCATATATTTT. This gives the protein CASSQGTATTIYF.

At least ten counts were recorded for this clonotype. V gene TRBV7-8 combines with J gene TRBJ2-1; tentative D call: TRBD2 (6 bases). CDR3 length equals 15 residues. Germline V lookup: CDR1 SGHVS, CDR2 FQNEAQ. Between the trimmed V and J ends, which lost 6 bases and 0 bases, there was a span of 12 bases. CDR3 sequence reads: CASSPLAFSYNEQFF. The CDR3 DNA reads as TGTGCCAGCAGTCCGCTAGCGTTCTCCTACAATGAGCAGTTCTTC.

This clonotype was detected ten times or more. The V and J genes are TRBV6-2 or TRBV6-3 and TRBJ2-5; D gene unclear. The CDR3 has 13 residues. CDR1 is MNHEY and CDR2 is SVGEGT in the germline V gene. Between the trimmed V and J ends, which lost 5 bases and 1 base, there was a span of 8 bases. CDR3 sequence reads: CASSEQGQETQYF. Written as DNA, the CDR3 is TGTGCCAGCAGTGAACAAGGCCAAGAGACCCAGTACTTC.

This chain connects TRBV4-1 to TRBJ1-2; D unclear. The CDR3 covers 17 residues. The V end was cut by 4 bases, the J end by 7 bases, with 25 bases between. Germline CDR1 MGHRA, CDR2 YSYEKL. The CDR3 region is CASSPERLSGRTLGYTF. CDR3 sequence (DNA): TGCGCCAGCAGCCCAGAACGTTTATCGGGCCGGACTCTTGGCTACACCTTC.

This clonotype has a handful of counts. The V gene is TRBV7-9, the J gene TRBJ2-7; D is perhaps TRBD1 (5 bases). V was trimmed by 5 bases and J by 5 bases, leaving 16 bases between them. Germline V lookup: CDR1 SEHNR, CDR2 FQNEAQ (reference sequence). The CDR3 spans 14 residues. Here the CDR3 reads CASSPTSFRDEQYF. CDR3 nucleotide sequence: TGTGCCAGCAGCCCAACCTCTTTCAGGGACGAGCAGTACTTC.

The V call is TRBV7-8, the J call TRBJ1-5; tentatively, D is TRBD1 (6 bases). The CDR3 is 14 amino acids. Germline loops: CDR1 SGHVS, CDR2 FQNEAQ. Trimming took 5 bases from V and 1 from J, leaving 9 bases between them. CDR3 protein: CASSHRESNQPQHF. CDR3 nucleotides: TGTGCCAGCAGCCACAGGGAAAGCAATCAGCCCCAGCATTTT.

The chain carries TRBV20-1 and TRBJ2-5; 10 positions agree with TRBD2. The V gene end was trimmed by 1 base and the J gene end by 7 bases; junction bases not matched to a gene: 12. Germline loops: CDR1 DFQATT, CDR2 SNEGSKA (reference sequence). The CDR3 has 16 amino acids. CDR3 in amino acids: CSARVTSGQKGGTQYF. Here the CDR3 DNA reads TGCAGTGCTAGAGTGACTAGCGGGCAGAAGGGTGGGACCCAGTACTTC.

In this sample, this clonotype turned up a few times. V usage is TRBV7-8 and J usage is TRBJ1-5; D possibly corresponds to TRBD1 (5 bases). The V gene lost 1 base and the J gene lost 0 bases, with 13 bases spanning the gap. The germline CDR1 and CDR2 sequences are SGHVS and FQNEAQ. The CDR3 is 17 amino acids. DNA of the CDR3: TGTGCCAGCAGCTTAGGGGGTGGGGACTATAGCAATCAGCCCCAGCATTTT. It translates to CASSLGGGDYSNQPQHF.

This sequence joins TRBV12-3 or TRBV12-4 and TRBJ2-3; D is uncertain. V was trimmed by 6 bases and J by 6 bases, leaving 10 bases between them. This CDR3 is built from 12 residues. The DNA of the CDR3 is TGTGCCAGCAGGGAGCAGACGGATACGCAGTATTTT. It encodes CASREQTDTQYF.

The chain combines TRBV12-3 or TRBV12-4 with TRBJ2-7; D not certain. This CDR3 contains 14 residues. Trimming removed 2 bases from V and 9 bases from J, with 17 bases in between. The CDR3 protein is CASSLRQNFGLQYF. The CDR3 DNA reads as TGTGCCAGCAGTTTAAGGCAGAACTTCGGGCTGCAGTACTTC.

The DNA for the CDR3 is TGTGCCAGCAGTGAGGAAAGAAACACCATATATTTT. This codes for CASSEERNTIYF. The gene calls are TRBV2 and TRBJ1-3; D unresolved. Per germline, CDR1 SNHLY and CDR2 FYNNEI. The CDR3 extends over 12 amino acids. V was cut by 3 bases and J by 5 bases, with 5 bases left in between.

The rearrangement uses TRBV29-1 and TRBJ2-5, with a possible D match to TRBD2 (6 bases). V was pared by 0 bases and J by 5 bases, with 13 bases between. Germline V gives CDR1 SQVTM, CDR2 ANQGSEA. This CDR3 has 14 amino acids. The CDR3 is CSVEESQAGETQYF. CDR3 DNA: TGCAGCGTTGAAGAGAGCCAGGCGGGGGAGACCCAGTACTTC. Complete variable domain (other parts from reference TRBV29-1 and TRBJ2-5): SAVISQKPSRDICQRGTSLTIQCQVDSQVTMMFWYRQQPGQSLTLIATANQGSEATYESGFVIDKFPISRPNLTFSTLTVSNMSPEDSSIYLCSVEESQAGETQYFGPGTRLLVL.

Ten or more counts support this clonotype. The chain carries TRBV4-3 and TRBJ2-3; D remains ambiguous. Germline CDR1 is LGHNA and CDR2 is YSLEER. Deletions cut 4 bases from V and 3 bases from J, with 8 bases between. This CDR3 is 13 amino acids long. The CDR3: CASSRRVTDTQYF. The CDR3 nucleotides are TGCGCCAGCAGCCGCCGAGTAACAGATACGCAGTATTTT.

The V and J genes are TRBV29-1 and TRBJ2-1; weak D call: TRBD2 (6 bases). V shed 5 bases and J shed 1 base, with 12 bases lying between them. The CDR3 extends over 14 amino acids. Germline assignment: CDR1 SQVTM and CDR2 ANQGSEA. DNA of the CDR3: TGCAGCGTTCGGAGGGGCGTGTCCTACAATGAGCAGTTCTTC. Translating it yields CSVRRGVSYNEQFF.